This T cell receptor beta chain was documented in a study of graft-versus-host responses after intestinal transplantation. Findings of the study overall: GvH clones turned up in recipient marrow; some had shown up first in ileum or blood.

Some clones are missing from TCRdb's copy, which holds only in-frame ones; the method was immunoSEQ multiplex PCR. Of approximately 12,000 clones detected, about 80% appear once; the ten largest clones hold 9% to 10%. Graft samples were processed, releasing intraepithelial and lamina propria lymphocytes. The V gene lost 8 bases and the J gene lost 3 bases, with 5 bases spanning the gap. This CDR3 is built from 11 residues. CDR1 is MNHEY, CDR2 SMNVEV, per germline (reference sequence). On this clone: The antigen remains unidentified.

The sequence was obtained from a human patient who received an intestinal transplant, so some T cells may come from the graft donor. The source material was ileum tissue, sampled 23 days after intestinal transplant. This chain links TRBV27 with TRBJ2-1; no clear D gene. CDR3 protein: CASRIYNEQFF. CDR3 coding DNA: TGTGCCAGCCGAATCTACAATGAGCAGTTCTTC.